The text below deals with one T cell receptor (beta chain). This specimen comes from a study of regulatory T cells in long-lasting Graves disease. The CDR3 loop spans 14 amino acids. V lost 6 bases to trimming and J lost 5 bases; unmatched junction nucleotides: 5. Looked up from germline, CDR1 is MDHEN and CDR2 is SYDVKM. The time point is: newly diagnosed GD, antithyroid drugs for less than 3 months. The TCR library was made from RNA extracted from PBMCs. Construction of TCR beta libraries relied on iRepertoire HTBI primers and on Arm-PCR targeting CDR3 regions. A single record per CDR3 protein comes from TCRdb applying MiXCR to the multiplex PCR reads. The sample consists of roughly 500,000 distinct CDR3 sequences, 13% of them appearing once. The same data also contributed to another study, on T cells in Graves' hyperthyroidism and ophthalmopathy.

This chain joins TRBV28 and TRBJ2-5; TRBD2 matches 11 bases. The material sequenced was peripheral blood mononuclear cells (PBMCs), taken at new diagnosis, from a patient treated with antithyroid drugs. The clonotype was recovered from a man aged 25-45 years with Graves disease. In DNA form, the CDR3 reads TGTGCCAGCAGCGTCCTAGCGGGAGGTGAGACCCAGTACTTC. Encoded protein: CASSVLAGGETQYF.